Listed below are T cell receptor beta chains from one sample, sequenced in a study of T-cell memory formation after mild COVID-19. TCRdb passed the 5' RACE reads through MiXCR, listing each CDR3 protein once. The table shows over 500,000 distinct CDR3 sequences, with around 16% occurring only once. Sequences were obtained from PBMCs or a T cell subset sorted from them (not recorded which). The receptors here all came from an adult woman who had mild COVID-19 (a few samples of this study predate the infection). Cell type and time point are not known. The CDR3 runs from the conserved cysteine through the conserved F or W. D genes are given only for firm matches. The size of a clone is reported for some rows only, either as once, few or many, or as a class for expanded clones.

TRBJ1-1,.,TRBV27,.,CASKWALNTEAFF,TGTGCCAGCAAATGGGCCCTGAACACTGAAGCTTTCTTT
TRBJ2-5,few,TRBV11-3,.,CASSLTGSYTETQYF,TGTGCCAGCAGCCTCACAGGGAGCTACACAGAGACCCAGTACTTC
TRBJ2-5,.,TRBV24-1,TRBD1,CATSAPPGQGQETQYF,TGTGCCACCAGTGCTCCCCCCGGACAGGGCCAAGAGACCCAGTACTTC
TRBJ1-1,.,TRBV18,.,CASSHFQGTMNTEAFF,TGTGCCAGCTCACACTTTCAGGGGACCATGAACACTGAAGCTTTCTTT
TRBJ2-1,many,TRBV9,.,CASSVQGHEQFF,TGTGCCAGCAGCGTACAGGGGCATGAGCAGTTCTTC
TRBJ1-3,few,TRBV3-1,TRBD1,CASSQSPRRRGRGNTIYF,TGTGCCAGCAGCCAAAGCCCCCGGCGAAGGGGGCGTGGAAACACCATATATTTT
TRBJ2-1,.,TRBV7-9,.,CASSLALGTEQFF,TGTGCCAGCAGCTTAGCGCTGGGGACTGAGCAGTTCTTC
TRBJ1-5,few,TRBV5-1,.,CASSPPGGQPQHF,TGCGCCAGCAGTCCCCCGGGGGGTCAGCCCCAGCATTTT
TRBJ2-7,.,TRBV5-6,TRBD1,CASSLAGAGGFYEQYF,TGTGCCAGCAGCTTGGCCGGGGCAGGGGGCTTCTACGAGCAGTACTTC
TRBJ2-3,.,TRBV4-2,.,CASSNPGLRTDTQYF,TGTGCCAGCAGCAACCCGGGACTCCGCACAGATACGCAGTATTTT
TRBJ1-6,once,TRBV6-5,.,CASSRSASSYNSPLHF,TGTGCCAGCAGCCGTTCAGCCAGCTCCTATAATTCACCCCTCCACTTT
TRBJ2-7,.,TRBV15,.,CATSREGREAEQYF,TGTGCCACCAGCAGAGAGGGCAGGGAAGCCGAGCAGTACTTC
TRBJ1-1,.,TRBV24-1,.,CATSVGRNTEAFF,TGTGCCACCAGTGTAGGCCGGAACACTGAAGCTTTCTTT
TRBJ1-4,few,TRBV11-1,.,CASSFRRGAEKLFF,TGTGCCAGCAGCTTCAGGAGAGGTGCCGAAAAACTGTTTTTT
TRBJ1-4,.,TRBV20-1,.,CSARDISTNEKLFF,TGCAGTGCTAGAGATATATCAACTAATGAAAAACTGTTTTTT
TRBJ1-1,.,TRBV18,.,CASSPLGENTEAFF,TGTGCCAGCTCACCACTGGGTGAGAACACTGAAGCTTTCTTT
TRBJ2-7,.,TRBV27,TRBD2,CASSFVAGTYEQYF,TGTGCCAGCAGTTTTGTAGCGGGAACATACGAGCAGTACTTC
TRBJ2-7,.,TRBV27,.,CASSSLRGLGYEQYF,TGTGCCAGCAGTTCCCTCAGGGGACTTGGCTACGAGCAGTACTTC
TRBJ1-2,few,TRBV11-1,.,CASSFGGTGYTF,TGTGCCAGCAGCTTTGGGGGCACTGGCTACACCTTC
TRBJ2-4,few,TRBV7-8,.,CASSFGELDIQYF,TGTGCCAGCAGCTTTGGCGAGTTGGACATTCAGTACTTC
TRBJ2-5,.,TRBV9,TRBD1,CASSGQGGTQYF,TGTGCCAGCAGCGGACAGGGTGGGACCCAGTACTTC
TRBJ1-2,.,TRBV5-1,TRBD1,CASSYTLTGGSGYTF,TGCGCCAGCAGCTATACCTTAACAGGGGGGAGTGGCTACACCTTC
TRBJ2-3,many,TRBV20-1,TRBD1,CSASSLDRAFDTQYF,TGCAGTGCTAGCAGTCTCGACAGGGCTTTCGATACGCAGTATTTT
TRBJ1-1,few,TRBV24-1,.,CATSEYEDTEAFF,TGTGCCACCAGTGAATATGAGGACACTGAAGCTTTCTTT
TRBJ1-5,.,TRBV9,.,CASSVGSGTVDQPQHF,TGTGCCAGCAGCGTCGGCTCCGGGACGGTGGATCAGCCCCAGCATTTT
TRBJ2-7,.,TRBV27,.,CASSLLEGAYEQYF,TGTGCCAGCAGTTTACTTGAAGGGGCCTACGAGCAGTACTTC
TRBJ1-6,few,TRBV5-1,.,CASSWATGGYNSPLHF,TGCGCCAGCAGCTGGGCGACAGGAGGGTATAATTCACCCCTCCACTTT
TRBJ1-5,.,TRBV6-2/TRBV6-3,.,CASMLYSNQPQHF,TGTGCCAGCATGTTATATAGCAATCAGCCCCAGCATTTT
TRBJ2-3,.,TRBV14,TRBD2,CASSRSVVAGGPQYF,TGTGCCAGCAGCCGATCAGTGGTAGCGGGAGGGCCACAGTATTTT
TRBJ2-5,.,TRBV27,TRBD2,CASSLRWGGSETQYF,TGTGCCAGCAGTTTGAGGTGGGGGGGATCGGAGACCCAGTACTTC
TRBJ2-7,few,TRBV12-3/TRBV12-4,.,CASSPRVIYEQYF,TGTGCCAGCAGCCCTAGGGTCATCTACGAGCAGTACTTC
TRBJ2-3,few,TRBV29-1,.,CSVEMFVRTRSTDTQYF,TGCAGCGTTGAGATGTTTGTCCGGACTCGTAGCACAGATACGCAGTATTTT
TRBJ2-5,few,TRBV7-6,.,CASSLSLVAQETQYF,TGTGCCAGCAGCTTAAGCTTGGTAGCACAAGAGACCCAGTACTTC
TRBJ2-7,few,TRBV27,TRBD2,CASSLGTSGAGEQYF,TGTGCCAGCAGTTTAGGGACTAGCGGGGCGGGAGAGCAGTACTTC
TRBJ1-1,few,TRBV5-1,.,CASSLAVANTEAFF,TGCGCCAGCAGCTTGGCGGTGGCCAACACTGAAGCTTTCTTT
TRBJ2-7,.,TRBV20-1,.,CSATLPGTYEQYF,TGCAGTGCTACCCTCCCTGGGACCTACGAGCAGTACTTC
TRBJ1-1,few,TRBV20-1,.,CSAAPGGAFF,TGCAGTGCTGCGCCTGGGGGGGCTTTCTTT
TRBJ2-7,.,TRBV20-1,TRBD2,CSALLAGGYEQYF,TGCAGTGCGTTACTAGCGGGAGGATACGAGCAGTACTTC
TRBJ1-1,.,TRBV11-3,TRBD1,CASSLGGTGNTEAFF,TGTGCCAGCAGCTTAGGGGGGACAGGGAACACTGAAGCTTTCTTT
TRBJ1-2,.,TRBV2,TRBD1,CASSASGTVYGYTF,TGTGCCAGCAGTGCTTCCGGGACAGTCTATGGCTACACCTTC
TRBJ2-7,.,TRBV7-9,.,CASSPPEGDQYEQYF,TGTGCCAGCAGCCCGCCCGAAGGGGATCAGTACGAGCAGTACTTC
TRBJ1-1,.,TRBV7-9,TRBD1,CASSLGWQGAEAFF,TGTGCCAGCAGCTTAGGTTGGCAGGGGGCTGAAGCTTTCTTT
TRBJ1-2,.,TRBV20-1,.,CSAKRQSYGYTF,TGCAGTGCTAAAAGACAGTCCTATGGCTACACCTTC
TRBJ2-3,.,TRBV6-4,TRBD2,CASSDEAGGPSDTQYF,TGTGCCAGCAGTGACGAAGCGGGGGGGCCATCAGATACGCAGTATTTT
TRBJ2-3,.,TRBV6-6,TRBD2,CASSYWSWREGINRSTDTQYF,TGTGCCAGCAGTTATTGGTCGTGGCGGGAGGGAATTAACCGCTCCACAGATACGCAGTATTTT
TRBJ1-2,few,TRBV20-1,TRBD1,CSARDRWDGYTF,TGCAGTGCAAGGGACAGGTGGGATGGCTACACCTTC
TRBJ1-6,.,TRBV20-1,.,CSASTGSYNSPLHF,TGCAGTGCTAGCACAGGGTCATATAATTCACCCCTCCACTTT
TRBJ2-5,.,TRBV7-2,TRBD2,CASSRGGTEETQYF,TGTGCCAGCAGTCGGGGGGGGACCGAAGAGACCCAGTACTTC
TRBJ2-7,.,TRBV27,.,CASSTYRGYEQYF,TGTGCCAGCAGTACTTATAGGGGCTACGAGCAGTACTTC
TRBJ2-7,.,TRBV3-1,.,CASSQANYEQYF,TGTGCCAGCAGCCAAGCGAACTACGAGCAGTACTTC
TRBJ1-1,.,TRBV7-2,.,CASSPGPPAAAFF,TGTGCCAGCAGCCCCGGCCCTCCCGCGGCGGCTTTCTTT
TRBJ2-5,many,TRBV6-6,.,CASSYPYRVGQETQYF,TGTGCCAGCAGTTACCCCTACAGGGTTGGCCAAGAGACCCAGTACTTC
TRBJ1-1,.,TRBV20-1,.,CSAFRAGAEAFF,TGCAGTGCTTTTAGGGCGGGGGCTGAAGCTTTCTTT